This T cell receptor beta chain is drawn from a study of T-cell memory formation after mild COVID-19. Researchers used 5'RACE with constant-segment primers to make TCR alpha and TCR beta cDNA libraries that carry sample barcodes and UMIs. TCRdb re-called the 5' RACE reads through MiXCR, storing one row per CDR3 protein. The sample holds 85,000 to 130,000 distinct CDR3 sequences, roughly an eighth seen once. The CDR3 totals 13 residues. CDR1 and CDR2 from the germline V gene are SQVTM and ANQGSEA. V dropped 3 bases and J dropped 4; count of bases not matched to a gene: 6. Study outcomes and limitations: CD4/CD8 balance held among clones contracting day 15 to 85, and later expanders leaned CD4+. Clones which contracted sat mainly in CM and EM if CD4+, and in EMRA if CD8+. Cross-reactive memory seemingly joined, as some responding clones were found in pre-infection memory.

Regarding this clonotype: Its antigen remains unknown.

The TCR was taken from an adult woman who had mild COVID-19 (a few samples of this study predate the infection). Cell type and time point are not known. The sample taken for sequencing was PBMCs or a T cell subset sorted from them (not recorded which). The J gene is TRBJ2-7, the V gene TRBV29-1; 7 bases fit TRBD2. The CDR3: CSVDDQGGYEQYF. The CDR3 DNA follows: TGCAGCGTTGATGACCAGGGAGGGTACGAGCAGTACTTC.